Listed below are T cell receptor beta chains from one sample, sequenced in a study of cytomegalovirus exposure and HLA in healthy donors. Some clones are missing from TCRdb's copy, which holds only in-frame ones; the method was immunoSEQ multiplex PCR. The profile shows 150,000 to 200,000 clones, about 80% of them singletons. Sample: PBMCs. These receptors originate from a man between 45 and 60 years old in good health and CMV-seropositive. CDR3s include the opening cysteine and the closing phenylalanine or tryptophan. A D gene is named only where the DNA matches it firmly. The size of a clone is reported for some rows only, either as once, few or many, or as a class for expanded clones.

len,v_gene,j_gene,d_gene,abundance,CDR3aa,CDR3nt
16,TRBV7-2,TRBJ2-3,TRBD1,NA,CASSLDGTGGSDTQYF,TGTGCCAGCAGCTTAGATGGGACAGGGGGCTCAGATACGCAGTATTTT
13,TRBV25-1,TRBJ1-2,NA,few,CASREGANYGYTF,TGTGCCAGCAGAGAGGGGGCTAACTATGGCTACACCTTC
15,TRBV7-2,TRBJ1-2,NA,NA,CASSLGLGQIYGYTF,TGTGCCAGCAGCTTGGGTTTAGGACAGATATATGGCTACACCTTC
12,TRBV7-9,TRBJ2-1,NA,once,CSSSVQGHEQFF,TGTTCCAGCAGCGTACAGGGCCATGAGCAGTTCTTC
17,TRBV4-1,TRBJ1-5,NA,NA,CASSQDLFLGVVQPQHF,TGCGCCAGCAGCCAAGATCTCTTCTTAGGGGTAGTTCAGCCCCAGCATTTT
13,TRBV7-8,TRBJ1-2,NA,NA,CASSLGPEGGYTF,TGTGCCAGCAGCTTAGGGCCGGAGGGGGGCTACACCTTC
14,TRBV6-5,TRBJ1-5,TRBD1,NA,CASSHRGSNQPQHF,TGTGCCAGCAGTCACAGGGGCAGCAATCAGCCCCAGCATTTT
18,TRBV9,TRBJ2-5,TRBD1,NA,CASSLSTGGGFAQETQYF,TGTGCCAGCAGCCTAAGCACAGGGGGCGGATTTGCACAAGAGACCCAGTACTTC
15,TRBV10-3,TRBJ2-4,NA,NA,CAISESSRKGNIQYF,TGTGCCATCAGTGAGTCGTCCAGGAAAGGAAACATTCAGTACTTC
15,TRBV10-2,TRBJ1-2,NA,once,CASSERQPANYGYTF,TGCGCCAGCAGTGAGAGACAGCCAGCTAACTATGGCTACACCTTC
14,TRBV2,TRBJ1-5,NA,NA,CASSHRTVNQPQHF,TGTGCCAGCAGTCATAGAACGGTTAATCAGCCCCAGCATTTT
16,TRBV7-3,TRBJ2-2,TRBD2,NA,CASSPRGGGATGELFF,TGTGCCAGCAGCCCAAGGGGCGGGGGGGCGACCGGGGAGCTGTTTTTT
17,TRBV18,TRBJ2-7,NA,NA,CASSPPGTGRPSYEQYF,TGTGCCAGCTCACCACCAGGTACAGGGAGACCCTCCTACGAGCAGTACTTC
17,TRBV7-8,TRBJ2-1,TRBD2,NA,CASSRGLAGGDTNEQFF,TGTGCCAGCAGCCGCGGACTAGCGGGGGGGGACACCAATGAGCAGTTCTTC
14,TRBV5-1,TRBJ2-7,NA,few,CASSLNAATYEQYF,TGCGCCAGCAGCTTGAATGCTGCGACCTACGAGCAGTACTTC
18,TRBV19,TRBJ1-5,TRBD1,NA,CASSLPGQGFVSNQPQHF,TGTGCCAGTAGTTTACCGGGACAGGGTTTTGTAAGCAATCAGCCCCAGCATTTT
14,TRBV7-9,TRBJ2-5,NA,NA,CASSPPRLQETQYF,TGTGCCAGCAGCCCCCCTAGATTACAAGAGACCCAGTACTTC
13,TRBV4-3,TRBJ1-5,NA,NA,CASSKNRNQPQHF,TGCGCCAGCAGCAAAAACAGGAATCAGCCCCAGCATTTT
14,TRBV5-1,TRBJ1-6,NA,few,CASSLRGGNSPLHF,TGCGCCAGCAGCTTGCGGGGGGGCAATTCACCCCTCCACTTT
14,TRBV9,TRBJ2-3,TRBD2,NA,CASSGGPSTDTQYF,TGTGCCAGCTCGGGGGGTCCTAGCACAGATACGCAGTATTTT
19,TRBV7-2,TRBJ2-3,TRBD2,NA,CASSLVYSGGRTTTDTQYF,TGTGCCAGCAGTTTAGTCTATAGCGGGGGGAGGACCACCACAGATACGCAGTATTTT
13,TRBV6-6,TRBJ1-5,NA,few,CASNVYSNQPQHF,TGTGCCAGCAATGTCTATAGCAATCAGCCCCAGCATTTT
15,TRBV7-9,TRBJ2-6,NA,NA,CASANGVSGANVLTF,TGTGCCAGCGCCAACGGTGTATCTGGGGCCAACGTCCTGACTTTC
14,TRBV11-2,TRBJ1-3,NA,NA,CASSWGGYENTIYF,TGTGCCAGCAGCTGGGGAGGGTATGAAAACACCATATATTTT
14,TRBV5-1,TRBJ1-2,TRBD1,few,CASSLGTTGGSYTF,TGCGCCAGCAGCTTGGGGACGACAGGGGGAAGCTACACCTTC
15,TRBV10-3,TRBJ2-3,NA,few,CAISEQGGMADTQYF,TGTGCCATCAGTGAGCAGGGGGGCATGGCAGATACGCAGTATTTT
15,TRBV5-1,TRBJ2-3,TRBD2,NA,CASSFTSGDTDTQYF,TGCGCCAGCAGCTTCACTAGCGGGGATACAGATACGCAGTATTTT
15,TRBV27,TRBJ1-1,TRBD1,NA,CASRNRGGRDTEAFF,TGTGCCAGCAGGAACAGGGGGGGACGGGACACTGAAGCTTTCTTT
13,TRBV15,TRBJ1-1,NA,NA,CATSRDGQGEAFF,TGTGCCACCAGCAGAGACGGGCAGGGTGAAGCTTTCTTT
15,TRBV6-5,TRBJ2-7,TRBD2,NA,CASSFYSGANYEQYF,TGTGCCAGCAGTTTTTACAGCGGGGCGAACTACGAGCAGTACTTC
13,TRBV5-8,TRBJ2-3,NA,NA,CASSLGRADTQYF,TGTGCCAGCAGCTTGGGGCGGGCAGATACGCAGTATTTT